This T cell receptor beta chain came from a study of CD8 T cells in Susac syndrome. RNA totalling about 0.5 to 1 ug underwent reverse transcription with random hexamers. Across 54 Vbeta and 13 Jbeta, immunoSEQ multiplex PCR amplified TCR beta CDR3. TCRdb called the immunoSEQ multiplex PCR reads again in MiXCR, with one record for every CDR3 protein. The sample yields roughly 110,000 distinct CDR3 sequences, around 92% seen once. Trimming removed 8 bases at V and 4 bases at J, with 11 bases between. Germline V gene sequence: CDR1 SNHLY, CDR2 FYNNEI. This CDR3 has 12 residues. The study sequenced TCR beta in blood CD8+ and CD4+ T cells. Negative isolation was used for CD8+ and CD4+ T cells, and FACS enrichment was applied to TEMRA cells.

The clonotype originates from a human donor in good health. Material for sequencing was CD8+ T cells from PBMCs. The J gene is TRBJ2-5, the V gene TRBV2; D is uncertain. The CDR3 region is CASASRGETQYF. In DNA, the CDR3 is TGTGCCAGCGCCAGTCGTGGAGAGACCCAGTACTTC.